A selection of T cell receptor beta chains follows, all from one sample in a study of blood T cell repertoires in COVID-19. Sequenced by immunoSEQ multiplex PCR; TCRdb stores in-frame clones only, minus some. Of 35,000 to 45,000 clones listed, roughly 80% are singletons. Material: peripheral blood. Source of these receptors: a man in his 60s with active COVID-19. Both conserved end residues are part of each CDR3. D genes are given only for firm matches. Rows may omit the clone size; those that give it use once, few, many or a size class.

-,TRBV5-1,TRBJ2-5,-,TGCGCCAGCAGCGAGGGGACTCCCTTAGGGACCCAGTACTTC,CASSEGTPLGTQYF
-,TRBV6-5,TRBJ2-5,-,TGTGCCAGCAGTTACTCTGCCACCGGGTCAGAGACCCAGTACTTC,CASSYSATGSETQYF
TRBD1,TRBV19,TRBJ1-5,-,TGTGCCAGTAAAACCGGGACAGCGAACAATCAGCCCCAGCATTTT,CASKTGTANNQPQHF
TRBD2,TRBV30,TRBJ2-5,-,TGTGCCTGGACTGGCGGGAGAGGGAAAGAGACCCAGTACTTC,CAWTGGRGKETQYF
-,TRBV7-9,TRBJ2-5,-,TGTGCCAGCAGCGCGAGGGCACGATCGGTGGAGACCCAGTACTTC,CASSARARSVETQYF
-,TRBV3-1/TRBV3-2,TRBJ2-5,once,TGTGCCAGCAGCCAAAAAGCGGGCATCCAAGAGACCCAGTACTTC,CASSQKAGIQETQYF
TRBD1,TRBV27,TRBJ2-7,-,TGTGCCAGCAGCTCCGGACAGGGGGCCCCCTACGAGCAGTACTTC,CASSSGQGAPYEQYF
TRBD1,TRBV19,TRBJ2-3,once,TGTGCCAGCTGGGACAGGGGCTCAGATACGCAGTATTTT,CASWDRGSDTQYF
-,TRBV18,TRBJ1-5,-,TGTGCCAGCTCACCGCAGACAGCCCAGAGCAATCAGCCCCAGCATTTT,CASSPQTAQSNQPQHF
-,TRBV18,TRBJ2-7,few,TGTGCCAGCTCACCGCCGGGACAACCCTACGAGCAGTACTTC,CASSPPGQPYEQYF
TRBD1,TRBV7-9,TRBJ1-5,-,TGTGCCAGCAGCCCCTGGACAGGGGGGTACAATCAGCCCCAGCATTTT,CASSPWTGGYNQPQHF
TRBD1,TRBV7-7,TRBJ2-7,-,TGTGCTAGCAGGTCCCGGGACAGGCCTTCTCACGAGCAGTACTTC,CASRSRDRPSHEQYF
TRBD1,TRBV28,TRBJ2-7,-,TGTGCCAGCGGCCCGACAGGGGACCCCTACGAGCAGTACTTC,CASGPTGDPYEQYF
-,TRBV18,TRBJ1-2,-,TGTGCCAGCTCTCACTTAGAAGCCTATGGCTACACCTTC,CASSHLEAYGYTF
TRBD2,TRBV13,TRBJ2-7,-,TGTGCCAGCAGCCCGGGACTAGCGGGAGAGGGTTTCGGCGAGCAGTACTTC,CASSPGLAGEGFGEQYF
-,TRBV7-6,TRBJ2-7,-,TGTGCCAGCAGCCGCACTACCAGCTCCTACGAGCAGTACTTC,CASSRTTSSYEQYF
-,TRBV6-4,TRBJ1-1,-,TGTGCCAGCCGATACAGGGAGCACACTGAAGCTTTCTTT,CASRYREHTEAFF
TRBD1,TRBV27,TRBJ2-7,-,TGTGCCAGCAGGACAGGGACCGAGCAGTACTTC,CASRTGTEQYF
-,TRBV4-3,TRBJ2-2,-,TGCGCCAGCAGCCAACTACCGATCCGTGGTAGCGGAAACACCGGGGAGCTGTTTTTT,CASSQLPIRGSGNTGELFF
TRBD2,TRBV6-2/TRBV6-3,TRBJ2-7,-,TGTGCCAGCAGTGCCCCGTTCAGCGGGAGTTCCTACGAGCAGTACTTC,CASSAPFSGSSYEQYF
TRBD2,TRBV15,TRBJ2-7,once,TGTGCCACCAGCAGATCCAGGACTAGCGGGAGAGGGGACGAGCAGTACTTC,CATSRSRTSGRGDEQYF
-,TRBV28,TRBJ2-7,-,TGTGCCAGCAGAATCGCCGGGACTTCCCGCTACGAGCAGTACTTC,CASRIAGTSRYEQYF
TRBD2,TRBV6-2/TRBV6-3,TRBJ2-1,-,TGTGCCAGCAGCCCCGGGACTAGCGGGCGGAGCTCCTACAATGAGCAGTTCTTC,CASSPGTSGRSSYNEQFF
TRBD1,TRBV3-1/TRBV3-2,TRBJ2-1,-,TGTGCCAGCAGCCCCCGGGACAGGAAGCACAATGAGCAGTTCTTC,CASSPRDRKHNEQFF
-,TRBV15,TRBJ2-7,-,TGTGCCACCAGCAAGAGCGGATACTACGAGCAGTACTTC,CATSKSGYYEQYF